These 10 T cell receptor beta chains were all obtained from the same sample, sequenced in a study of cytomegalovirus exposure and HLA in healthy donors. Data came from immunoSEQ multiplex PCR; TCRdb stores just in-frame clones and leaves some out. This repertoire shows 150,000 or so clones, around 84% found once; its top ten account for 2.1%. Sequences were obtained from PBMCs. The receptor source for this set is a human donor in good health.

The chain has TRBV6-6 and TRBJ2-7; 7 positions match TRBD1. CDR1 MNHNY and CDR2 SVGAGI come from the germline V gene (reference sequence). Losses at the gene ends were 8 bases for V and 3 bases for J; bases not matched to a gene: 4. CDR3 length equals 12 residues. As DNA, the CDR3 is TGTGCCAGCTCCACAGGGGACTACGAGCAGTACTTC. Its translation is CASSTGDYEQYF.

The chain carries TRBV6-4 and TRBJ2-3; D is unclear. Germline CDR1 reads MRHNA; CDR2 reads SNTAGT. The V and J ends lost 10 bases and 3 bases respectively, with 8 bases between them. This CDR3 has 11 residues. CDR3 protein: CATYPTDTQYF. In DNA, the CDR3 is TGTGCCACCTACCCAACAGATACGCAGTATTTT.

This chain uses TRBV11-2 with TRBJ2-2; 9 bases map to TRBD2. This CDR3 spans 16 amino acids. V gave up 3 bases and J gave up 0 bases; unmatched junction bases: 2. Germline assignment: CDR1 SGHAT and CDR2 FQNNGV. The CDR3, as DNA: TGTGCCAGCAGCTTCAGCGGGAGGACGAACACCGGGGAGCTGTTTTTT. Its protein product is CASSFSGRTNTGELFF.

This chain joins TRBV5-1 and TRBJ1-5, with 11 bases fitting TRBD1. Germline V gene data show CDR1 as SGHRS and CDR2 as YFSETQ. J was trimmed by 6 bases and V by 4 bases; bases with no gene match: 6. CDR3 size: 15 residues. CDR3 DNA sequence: TGCGCCAGCAGCATCGGGACAGGGGGGGCTCAGCCCCAGCATTTT. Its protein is CASSIGTGGAQPQHF.

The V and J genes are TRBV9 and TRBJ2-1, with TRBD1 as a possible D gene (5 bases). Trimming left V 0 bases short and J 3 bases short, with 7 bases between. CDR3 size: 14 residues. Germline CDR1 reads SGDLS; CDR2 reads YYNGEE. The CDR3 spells CASSVAGRYNEQFF. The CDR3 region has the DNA TGTGCCAGCAGCGTAGCAGGGCGCTACAATGAGCAGTTCTTC.

This CDR3 is CASSGRGGWETQYF. The CDR3 DNA reads TGTGCCAGCAGTGGTCGCGGGGGCTGGGAGACCCAGTACTTC. The chain combines TRBV6-1 with TRBJ2-5, with D perhaps matching TRBD2 (7 bases). The CDR3 extends over 14 amino acids. The V end lost 4 bases, the J end lost 5 bases, and 14 bases lay between the germline ends. Germline V gene data show CDR1 as MNHNS and CDR2 as SASEGT.

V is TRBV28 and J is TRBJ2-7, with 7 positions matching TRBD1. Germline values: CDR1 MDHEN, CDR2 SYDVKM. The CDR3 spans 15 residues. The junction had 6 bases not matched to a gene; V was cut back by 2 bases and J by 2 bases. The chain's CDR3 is CASSLPGTATYEQYF. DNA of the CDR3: TGTGCCAGCAGTTTACCGGGGACAGCAACCTACGAGCAGTACTTC.

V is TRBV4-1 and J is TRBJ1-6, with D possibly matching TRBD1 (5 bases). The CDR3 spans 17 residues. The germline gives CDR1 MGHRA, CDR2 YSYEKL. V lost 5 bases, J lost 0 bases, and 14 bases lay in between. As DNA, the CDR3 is TGCGCCAGCAGCAGTGGGGGGAAAGGCTCCTATAATTCACCCCTCCACTTT. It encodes CASSSGGKGSYNSPLHF.

The CDR3 DNA sequence: TGTGCCAGCAGTGTCGGCTATCAGCGGGAGTCGGACGAGCAGTACTTC. As protein: CASSVGYQRESDEQYF. The J gene is TRBJ2-7, the V gene TRBV6-1, with TRBD2 matching over 8 bases. J gave up 5 bases and V 4 bases, and 13 bases lay outside the gene matches. CDR1 and CDR2 from the germline V gene are MNHNS and SASEGT. CDR3 size: 16 residues.

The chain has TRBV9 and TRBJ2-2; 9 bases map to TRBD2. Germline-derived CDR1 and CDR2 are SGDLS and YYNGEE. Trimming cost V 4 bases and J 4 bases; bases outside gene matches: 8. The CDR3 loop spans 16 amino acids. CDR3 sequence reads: CASSSLAGTGTGELFF. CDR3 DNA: TGTGCCAGCAGCTCCCTAGCGGGGACGGGCACCGGGGAGCTGTTTTTT.